Below, 4 T cell receptor beta chains from the same sample are listed, as sequenced in a study of blood T cell repertoires in COVID-19. Libraries were prepared by immunoSEQ multiplex PCR; TCRdb keeps only in-frame clonotypes and omits some of them. The data contain a few hundred thousand clones, roughly 89% of them singletons. Sequencing was carried out using PBMCs or T cells enriched from blood (not recorded which). These receptors came from a woman aged 18-35 years who had recovered from COVID-19.

V gene TRBV15 combines with J gene TRBJ1-1; TRBD1 agrees at 7 bases. Germline V gene data show CDR1 as LNHNV and CDR2 as YYDKDF (reference sequence). V lost 2 bases, J lost 5 bases, and 11 bases stayed unmatched. The CDR3 length is 16 residues. The CDR3 protein is CATSRNRGGASTEAFF. CDR3 nucleotides: TGTGCCACCAGCAGAAATCGAGGGGGCGCGTCAACTGAAGCTTTCTTT. Based on the CDR3 plus reference TRBV15 and TRBJ1-1, the full variable domain is DAMVIQNPRYQVTQFGKPVTLSCSQTLNHNVMYWYQQKSSQAPKLLFHYYDKDFNNEADTPDNFQSRRPNTSFCFLDIRSPGLGDTAMYLCATSRNRGGASTEAFFGQGTRLTVV.

The V and J genes are TRBV6-5 and TRBJ2-3; D ambiguous. Germline V CDR1 and CDR2: MNHEY, SVGAGI. Trimming removed 7 bases at V and 4 bases at J, with 15 bases between. The CDR3 is made up of 14 amino acids. Here the CDR3 DNA reads TGTGCCAGCAAAATCGAAGCGCCAGCAGATACGCAGTATTTT. Encoded protein: CASKIEAPADTQYF.

The chain links TRBV5-6 to TRBJ2-1; 9 positions agree with TRBD1. The germline V gene has CDR1 SGHDT and CDR2 YYEEEE. The trim removed 4 bases at V and 7 bases at J, leaving 12 bases unmatched. This CDR3 has 16 amino acids. For the CDR3, the DNA is TGTGCCAGCAGCCCACCCGGGACAGGGCTAGGAAATGAGCAGTTCTTC. Its protein product is CASSPPGTGLGNEQFF.

The chain uses TRBV4-3 and TRBJ1-3; D gene uncertain. V was clipped by 1 base and J by 2 bases, with 6 bases between them. Germline V CDR1 and CDR2: LGHNA, YSLEER. The CDR3 spans 14 residues. CDR3 in DNA: TGCGCCAGCAGCCAAGCGGGGACTGGAAACACCATATATTTT. This sequence encodes CASSQAGTGNTIYF.